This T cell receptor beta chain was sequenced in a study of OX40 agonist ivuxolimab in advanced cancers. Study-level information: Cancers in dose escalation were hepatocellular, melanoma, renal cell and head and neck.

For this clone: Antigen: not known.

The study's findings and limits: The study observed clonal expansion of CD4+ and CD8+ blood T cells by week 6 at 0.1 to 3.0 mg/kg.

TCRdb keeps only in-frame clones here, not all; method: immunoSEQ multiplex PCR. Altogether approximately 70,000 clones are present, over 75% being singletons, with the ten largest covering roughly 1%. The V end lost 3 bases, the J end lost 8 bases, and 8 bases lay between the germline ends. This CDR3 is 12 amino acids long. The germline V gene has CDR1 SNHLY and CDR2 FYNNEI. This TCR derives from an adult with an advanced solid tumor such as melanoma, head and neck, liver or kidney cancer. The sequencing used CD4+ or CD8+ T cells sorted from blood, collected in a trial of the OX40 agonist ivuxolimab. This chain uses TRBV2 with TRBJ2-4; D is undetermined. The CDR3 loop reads CASSELSHIQYF. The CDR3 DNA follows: TGTGCCAGCAGTGAGCTCAGCCACATTCAGTACTTC.